What follows describes a single T cell receptor (beta chain). What it binds is not known. This record comes from a study of cytomegalovirus exposure and HLA in healthy donors. Findings of the study overall: In a later analysis, TCR beta V- and J-gene trimming was associated with a missense DCLRE1C variant. A later analysis showed HLA-associated TCR beta chains outstripping equally common others in clonal expansion. Earlier analysis found most TCR beta V segments productive about 87% or about 30% of the time.

PCR primers comprised 60 Vbeta and 13 Jbeta primers. Some clones are missing from TCRdb's copy, which holds only in-frame ones; the method was immunoSEQ multiplex PCR. This table has about 150,000 clones, about three quarters appearing once. V lost 0 bases to trimming and J lost 1 base, with 11 bases between them. The CDR3 is 16 residues long. CDR1 LGHNA and CDR2 YSLEER come from the germline V gene. When sampled, the donors appeared nominally healthy, though they likely had unrecorded immune exposures. This chain uses TRBV4-3 with TRBJ2-3; weak D call: TRBD2 (6 bases). Sequenced input: PBMCs. This TCR was recovered from a male donor in good health and CMV-seronegative. CDR3 nucleotides: TGCGCCAGCAGCCAAGATCAAGCGGGTGGCACAGATACGCAGTATTTT. Amino acids: CASSQDQAGGTDTQYF.